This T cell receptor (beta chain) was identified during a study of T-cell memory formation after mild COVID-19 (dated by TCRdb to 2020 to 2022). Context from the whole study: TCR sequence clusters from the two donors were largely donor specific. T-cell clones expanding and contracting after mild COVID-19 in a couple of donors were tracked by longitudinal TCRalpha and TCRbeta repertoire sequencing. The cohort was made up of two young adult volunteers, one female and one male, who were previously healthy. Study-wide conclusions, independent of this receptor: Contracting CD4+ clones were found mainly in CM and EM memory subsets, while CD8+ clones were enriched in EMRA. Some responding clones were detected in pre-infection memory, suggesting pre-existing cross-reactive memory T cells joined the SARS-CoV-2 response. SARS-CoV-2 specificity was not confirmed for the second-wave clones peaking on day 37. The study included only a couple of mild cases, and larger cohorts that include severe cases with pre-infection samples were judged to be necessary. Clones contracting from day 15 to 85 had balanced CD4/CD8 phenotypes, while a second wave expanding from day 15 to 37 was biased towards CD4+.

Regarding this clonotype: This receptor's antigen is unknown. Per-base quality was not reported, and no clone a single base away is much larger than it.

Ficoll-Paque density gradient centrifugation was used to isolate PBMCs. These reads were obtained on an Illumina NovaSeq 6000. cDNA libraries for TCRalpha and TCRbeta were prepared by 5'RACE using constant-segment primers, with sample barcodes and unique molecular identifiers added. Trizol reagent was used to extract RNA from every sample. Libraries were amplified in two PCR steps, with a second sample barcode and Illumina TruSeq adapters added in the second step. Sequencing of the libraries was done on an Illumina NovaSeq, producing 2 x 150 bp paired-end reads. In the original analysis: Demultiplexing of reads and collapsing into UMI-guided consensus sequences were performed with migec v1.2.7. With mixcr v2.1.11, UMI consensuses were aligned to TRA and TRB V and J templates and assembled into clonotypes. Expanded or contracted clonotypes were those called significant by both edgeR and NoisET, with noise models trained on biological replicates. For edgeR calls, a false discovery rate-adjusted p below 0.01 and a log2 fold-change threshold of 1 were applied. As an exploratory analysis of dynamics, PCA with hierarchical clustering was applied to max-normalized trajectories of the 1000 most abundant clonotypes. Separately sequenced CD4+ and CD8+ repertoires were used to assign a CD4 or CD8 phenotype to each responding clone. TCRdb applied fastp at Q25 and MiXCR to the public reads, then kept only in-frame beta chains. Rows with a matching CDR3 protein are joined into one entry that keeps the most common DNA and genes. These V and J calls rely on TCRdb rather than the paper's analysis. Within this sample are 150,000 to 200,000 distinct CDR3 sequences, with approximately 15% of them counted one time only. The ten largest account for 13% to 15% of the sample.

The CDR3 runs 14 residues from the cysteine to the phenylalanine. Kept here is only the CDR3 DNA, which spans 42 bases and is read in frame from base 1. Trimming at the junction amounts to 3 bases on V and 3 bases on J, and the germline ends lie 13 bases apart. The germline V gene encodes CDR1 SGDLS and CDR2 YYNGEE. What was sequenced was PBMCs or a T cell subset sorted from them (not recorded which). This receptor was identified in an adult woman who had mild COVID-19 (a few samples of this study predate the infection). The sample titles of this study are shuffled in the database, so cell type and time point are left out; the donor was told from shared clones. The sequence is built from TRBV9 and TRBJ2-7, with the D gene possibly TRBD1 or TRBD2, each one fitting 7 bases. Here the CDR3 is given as CASSAGGTDYEQYF. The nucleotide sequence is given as TGTGCCAGCAGCGCCGGGGGGACAGACTACGAGCAGTACTTC.